These 21 T cell receptor beta chains came from one sample sequenced in a study of beta chain features in type 1 diabetes. Notes on the study in general: Type 1 diabetes patients showed a moderate but significant shortening of TCRB CDR3s in all four CD4+ subsets.

Expressed TCRB transcripts were sequenced, since all the RNA that had been isolated was reverse transcribed. Here immunoSEQ multiplex PCR was the method, and the copy in TCRdb shows in-frame clones only, minus some. This sample has about 660,000 clones, with roughly 13% found just once. Antigens of these TCRs are unknown. What was sequenced was naive CD4+ T cells from blood. Receptors originate from a man aged 18 to 30 with type 1 diabetes.

With respect to this clone: The same CDR3 is also encoded by other DNA sequences in this sample. CDR3 protein: CSVGQRNTEAFF. Written as DNA, the CDR3 is TGCAGCGTCGGACAGCGGAACACTGAAGCTTTCTTT. J is TRBJ1-1 and V is TRBV29-1, with a weak D call TRBD1 (6 bases). With 6 bases removed from V and 1 base from J, the gap between germline ends came to 9 bases. CDR1 is SQVTM, CDR2 ANQGSEA, per germline. The CDR3 runs to 12 residues.

This clone was recorded once. J is TRBJ1-2 and V is TRBV6-6; tentatively, D is TRBD1 (5 bases). The germline V gene encodes CDR1 MNHNY and CDR2 SVGAGI (reference sequence). CDR3 length equals 16 residues. Trimming took off 7 bases at V and 6 bases at J, with 24 bases between the two ends. CDR3 coding DNA: TGTGCCAGCATCAAGGATAATGCGAGGGGTAGCCATGGCTACACCTTC. This encodes CASIKDNARGSHGYTF.

This clone was detected only a few times. The rearrangement links TRBV7-2 to TRBJ2-5; weak D call: TRBD2 (6 bases). The CDR3 covers 14 residues. V was pared by 4 bases and J by 1 base, with 10 bases between. Germline values: CDR1 SGHTA, CDR2 FQGNSA. The CDR3 nucleotides read TGTGCCAGCAGCTACCGGCGGGGCCAAGAGACCCAGTACTTC. It translates to CASSYRRGQETQYF.

J is TRBJ2-5 and V is TRBV30; D gene ambiguous. Germline values: CDR1 GTSNPN, CDR2 SVGIG (reference sequence). V was pared by 1 base and J by 1 base, with 10 bases between. The CDR3 loop spans 14 amino acids. The CDR3: CAWSGAGFQETQYF. The CDR3 region has the DNA TGTGCCTGGAGTGGTGCAGGCTTCCAAGAGACCCAGTACTTC.

This chain links TRBV6-5 with TRBJ1-3; the D is unclear. Per the germline V gene, CDR1 is MNHEY and CDR2 is SVGAGI. The CDR3 covers 16 residues. V was trimmed by 0 bases and J by 2 bases, leaving 11 bases between them. The CDR3 is CASSYSRVLTGNTIYF. For the CDR3, the DNA is TGTGCCAGCAGTTACTCGAGGGTACTGACTGGAAACACCATATATTTT.

This clone has more than one count but fewer than ten. The chain links TRBV7-2 to TRBJ2-5, with TRBD2 matching over 11 bases. The CDR3 consists of 15 residues. Germline V gene data show CDR1 as SGHTA and CDR2 as FQGNSA. V lost 5 bases, J lost 3 bases, and 5 bases stayed unmatched. CDR3 in amino acids: CASSPGTSGEETQYF. The CDR3 DNA sequence: TGTGCCAGCAGCCCGGGGACTAGCGGAGAAGAGACCCAGTACTTC.

The gene calls are TRBV30 and TRBJ2-3; D not resolved. The V end was cut by 0 bases, the J end by 5 bases, with 9 bases between. CDR3 length: 13 residues. Germline CDR1 GTSNPN, CDR2 SVGIG (reference sequence). CDR3 amino acids: CAWSVNSQDTQYF. The CDR3, as DNA: TGTGCCTGGAGTGTAAATTCCCAAGATACGCAGTATTTT.

The chain is built from TRBV7-9 and TRBJ1-2, with D unclear. The CDR3 has 15 residues. Germline-derived CDR1 and CDR2 are SEHNR and FQNEAQ (reference sequence). The V end lost 7 bases, the J end lost 1 base, and 16 bases lay between the germline ends. As DNA, the CDR3 is TGTGCCAGCACACTCGAGGCGGAGAGTAACTATGGCTACACCTTC. It encodes CASTLEAESNYGYTF.

The chain couples TRBV28 to TRBJ1-5; TRBD1 aligns across 10 bases. The CDR3 has 19 amino acids. The trim removed 4 bases at V and 5 bases at J, leaving 17 bases unmatched. Germline CDR1 and CDR2: MDHEN and SYDVKM. Written as DNA, the CDR3 is TGTGCCAGCAGTTGGTCCGGGACAGGGGTTCGTGTAGGGCATCAGCCCCAGCATTTT. It specifies CASSWSGTGVRVGHQPQHF.

This clone was counted only a few times. This chain's CDR3 is CAWSARTGLAHEQYF. The CDR3 DNA follows: TGTGCCTGGAGTGCAAGGACGGGACTAGCTCACGAGCAGTACTTC. This chain links TRBV30 with TRBJ2-7; TRBD2 matches 9 bases. The CDR3 sequence is 15 residues long. V lost 1 base, J lost 5 bases, and 9 bases stayed unmatched. CDR1 GTSNPN and CDR2 SVGIG come from the germline V gene (reference sequence).

The chain has TRBV30 and TRBJ1-4; D gene ambiguous. The V gene's germline CDR1 is GTSNPN and CDR2 SVGIG (reference sequence). The germline V and J ends were trimmed by 0 bases and 11 bases, with 13 bases remaining between them. The CDR3 is 13 residues long. The CDR3 DNA reads TGTGCCTGGAGTGTCTCGGATAATGGGAAACTGTTTTTT. Its protein is CAWSVSDNGKLFF.

V is TRBV5-4 and J is TRBJ2-7, with 12 bases fitting TRBD2. The germline V gene has CDR1 SGHNT and CDR2 YYREEE (reference sequence). The CDR3 contains 15 residues. V shed 4 bases, J shed 3 bases, and the junction held 5 bases outside the gene matches. CDR3 nucleotides: TGTGCCAGCAGCAGACTAGCGGGAGAAGGCTACGAGCAGTACTTC. Translated: CASSRLAGEGYEQYF.

This chain uses TRBV5-1 with TRBJ2-3, with D perhaps TRBD2 (5 bases). Germline V gene sequence: CDR1 SGHRS, CDR2 YFSETQ. V was cut by 0 bases and J by 8 bases, with 13 bases left in between. This CDR3 contains 14 residues. CDR3 sequence reads: CASSLGAAGGTQYF. The CDR3 DNA is TGCGCCAGCAGCTTGGGGGCTGCGGGCGGTACGCAGTATTTT.

This clone has just a few counts. The chain links TRBV7-3 to TRBJ2-1, with 11 bases that match TRBD2. The junction had 5 bases not matched to a gene; V was cut back by 5 bases and J by 5 bases. The germline V gene encodes CDR1 SGHTA and CDR2 FQGTGA. This CDR3 contains 15 residues. In DNA, the CDR3 is TGTGCCAGCAGCCTCGGGACTAGCGGAGACAATGAGCAGTTCTTC. The encoded protein is CASSLGTSGDNEQFF.

The chain carries TRBV5-1 and TRBJ2-7; 8 bases fit TRBD2. J gave up 2 bases and V 3 bases, and 13 bases lay outside the gene matches. CDR3 length: 17 residues. The germline V gene encodes CDR1 SGHRS and CDR2 YFSETQ. CDR3 DNA sequence: TGCGCCAGCAGCTCTCCCGCGGGGGGAGGGGGAACCTACGAGCAGTACTTC. Encoded protein: CASSSPAGGGGTYEQYF.

In this sample, this clone turned up a few times. The sample has other DNA sequences that encode this CDR3 too. The chain links TRBV30 to TRBJ1-5; D uncertain. CDR3 length equals 13 residues. Germline CDR1 is GTSNPN and CDR2 is SVGIG (reference sequence). The V end lost 2 bases, the J end lost 3 bases, and 8 bases lay between the germline ends. CDR3 region: CAWSFRDNQPQHF. The CDR3 DNA follows: TGTGCCTGGAGTTTCCGCGACAATCAGCCCCAGCATTTT. Filled out from reference TRBV30 and TRBJ1-5, the complete variable domain reads SQTIHQWPATLVQPVGSPLSLECTVEGTSNPNLYWYRQAAGRGLQLLFYSVGIGQISSEVPQNLSASRPQDRQFILSSKKLLLSDSGFYLCAWSFRDNQPQHFGDGTRLSIL.

This clone turned up a few times. The chain has TRBV30 and TRBJ1-2; D call uncertain. The CDR3 contains 15 residues. V was pared by 3 bases and J by 1 base, with 15 bases between. Germline V gene sequence: CDR1 GTSNPN, CDR2 SVGIG (reference sequence). The CDR3 DNA reads TGTGCCTGGAGAAGGGCAGCTACTGATAACTATGGCTACACCTTC. It encodes CAWRRAATDNYGYTF.

This clone has a handful of counts. This chain joins TRBV30 and TRBJ1-4, with D possibly TRBD1 on 6 matching bases. Germline CDR1 and CDR2: GTSNPN and SVGIG (reference sequence). Between the trimmed V and J ends, which lost 1 base and 12 bases, there was a span of 24 bases. CDR3 size: 16 residues. The CDR3 reads CAWSDYQQGPLIQLFF. In DNA, the CDR3 is TGTGCCTGGAGTGATTACCAACAGGGCCCGCTCATCCAACTGTTTTTT.

The chain carries TRBV2 and TRBJ1-4; no clear D. CDR1 and CDR2 from the germline V gene are SNHLY and FYNNEI. Deletions cut 7 bases from V and 0 bases from J, with 9 bases between. The CDR3 sequence is 14 residues long. The CDR3 region has the DNA TGTGCCAGCAAACCGATTACAACTAATGAAAAACTGTTTTTT. This gives the protein CASKPITTNEKLFF.

This clone was detected a few times. The J gene is TRBJ2-3, the V gene TRBV13; 7 nucleotides line up with TRBD2. Per germline, CDR1 PRHDT and CDR2 FYEKMQ (reference sequence). The ends lost 2 bases at V and 9 bases at J; junction bases unmatched: 8. CDR3 size: 14 residues. The CDR3 nucleotides are TGTGCCAGCAGCTTAAAAGCGGGGATTGGGACGCAGTATTTT. Translation: CASSLKAGIGTQYF.

This clone was counted a few times. The rearrangement joins TRBV9 to TRBJ1-3; possible D gene TRBD1, 6 bases. Trimming shortened V by 6 bases and J by 4 bases, and 11 bases separated the two germline ends. The CDR3 has 13 amino acids. Germline V CDR1 and CDR2: SGDLS, YYNGEE. CDR3 DNA sequence: TGTGCCAGCACCGGGGGCCGGGGAAACACCATATATTTT. Encoded protein: CASTGGRGNTIYF.